This T cell receptor (beta chain) is from a study of T cells after yellow fever vaccination. TCRdb reprocessed the 5' RACE reads with MiXCR, giving one entry per CDR3 protein. The data contain around 310,000 distinct CDR3 sequences, 3.6% of them singletons. The CDR3 totals 14 residues. V was cut by 4 bases and J by 3 bases, with 13 bases left in between. The V gene's germline CDR1 is SGHRS and CDR2 YFSETQ. V gene TRBV5-1 combines with J gene TRBJ1-1; D is possibly TRBD1 (6 bases). This sequence was found in a man aged 18 to 29 who received the YFV17D yellow fever vaccine. The specimen was PBMCs, collected on the day of the yellow fever booster vaccination. The CDR3 nucleotides read TGCGCCAGCAGCGCGGACAGTCGCTACACTGAAGCTTTCTTT. Amino acid sequence: CASSADSRYTEAFF.